This record covers a single TCR beta chain. No antigen is known for it. Generated by immunoSEQ multiplex PCR, the TCRdb table keeps only in-frame clones and is missing some. Of fewer than 8,000 clones in the sample, around 90% were seen once. The data stem from a study of T cells after posttransplantation cyclophosphamide. Study results and caveats: Skin or GI-infiltrating T cells shared few TRB sequences with blood. Donor-recipient repertoire similarity was low at 1-2 months, rising over year one. Recipient CMV seropositivity and CMV reactivation strongly tracked TRB clonality.

This receptor was identified in a woman aged 50 to 60 in good health and a related stem cell transplant donor. Sequences were obtained from CD4+ T cells sorted from blood.

The CDR3 sequence: CASSGRTGGSNSPLHF. The CDR3 DNA sequence: TGTGCCAGCAGCGGCCGGACAGGGGGCTCTAATTCACCCCTCCACTTT. This sequence joins TRBV9 and TRBJ1-6; 11 nucleotides align to TRBD1. Germline V lookup: CDR1 SGDLS, CDR2 YYNGEE. Trimming at V came to 3 bases and at J to 6 bases, leaving 5 bases not matched to a gene. There are 16 residues in the CDR3.